The entry below describes one T cell receptor beta chain. In its sample, this clonotype was seen many times. Its specific antigen is unknown. No clone much larger than this one lies a single base away; base qualities are absent. Explained via the paper, the time point label denotes: blood at routine non-recurrence follow-up after resection. Whole RNA extracted from tumor and nontumor lung tissue, or from cryopreserved PBMC samples, was used for TCR sequencing without cell sorting. Only patients for whom sufficient RNA was available from at least two tumor regions were selected for TCR sequencing. The sample belongs to a study of spatial heterogeneity in lung cancer (dated by TCRdb to 2018 to 2020). Turning to the overall study: Samples were obtained from 72 patients with early-stage, untreated non-small cell lung cancer from the lung TRACERx cohort. Follow-up PBMC samples were sequenced whenever available, with a median time to follow-up of about 24 months after resection. Beta-chain transcripts were consistently detected in greater numbers than alpha-chain transcripts, which likely reflects a higher abundance of beta-chain transcripts. In the raw uncorrected reads, each unique combination of TCR and UMI appeared more than ten times on average. In non-small cell lung cancer, the study quantitatively compared TCR alpha and beta repertoires across several tumor regions, matched nontumor lung, and blood. TCR repertoire features were related to nonsynonymous mutation counts determined by whole-exome sequencing of tumor tissue. At surgery, both alpha and beta chains were TCR-sequenced in roughly 230 tumor regions, 63 to 80 matched nontumor lung samples and a few dozen PBMC samples. The investigation overall reported the following: Ubiquitous expanded tumor TCRs showed up in blood more often at tumor resection than at routine follow-up. Confirming at a functional level the hypothesis that regional TCRs recognize regional mutations was considered to require additional single-cell paired TCR alpha and beta sequencing. Comparisons of baseline and follow-up blood repertoires included only around 15 patients.

Libraries were built with 5' RACE. Reads for this sample came from a NextSeq 500. To allow correction of PCR and sequencing errors, the TCR library protocol tagged every TCR cDNA molecule with a unique molecular identifier. The authors' pipeline ran thus. Decombinator tools were used for TCR identification, UMI-based error correction and CDR3 extraction. TCRs above a frequency of 2 per 1,000, corresponding to the top 1% of the tumor frequency distribution, were defined as expanded. Each repertoire was subsampled 100 times to 5,000 TCRs, after which Renyi diversity was computed with the R vegan package. CDR3 similarity networks were built from amino acid triplet string-kernel similarity, with CDR3s being connected when pairwise similarity was above 0.82. TCRdb redid the processing of the public reads, applying fastp at Q25 and MiXCR, and retained in-frame beta chains. Duplicate CDR3 protein sequences are folded into a single record with the most common DNA and genes. TCRdb's processing, not the study's, gives the V and J calls here. Present in this sample are 20,000 to 30,000 distinct CDR3 sequences, 9% to 10% of which were seen just once. Roughly 22% of the sample is held by the ten biggest clonotypes.

V loses 5 bases at its end and J loses 10 bases; junction bases beyond the gene matches: 11. The CDR3 goes from the cysteine to the phenylalanine over 13 residues. CDR3 DNA only is kept here, 39 bases in frame from base 1. Via the germline V gene, CDR1 is SGHDT and CDR2 YYEEEE. The material was PBMCs, obtained at follow-up. The chain is encoded by TRBV5-6 joined to TRBJ1-1; 7 nucleotides in the junction match TRBD1. The TCR sequence derives from a male donor with early-stage non-small cell lung cancer. The CDR3: CASRYTRQGAAFF. Read as DNA, the sequence is TGTGCCAGCAGATACACCAGACAGGGCGCAGCTTTCTTT.